This T cell receptor beta chain was obtained from a study of blood T cell repertoires in COVID-19. Whole-study context: The origin of the acute and convalescent COVID-19 samples was the United States, Italy and Spain. The analysed material was cDNA or gDNA that came from T cells, B-cell-depleted T cells, or PBMCs.

The germline gives CDR1 SGHRS, CDR2 YFSETQ. This CDR3 has 12 amino acids. V gave up 4 bases and J gave up 3 bases; unmatched junction bases: 1. Per the original methods: Nucleated cell number was recorded as an estimate derived from reference gene primer amplification. Clones were sequenced by immunoSEQ multiplex PCR, and TCRdb holds only the in-frame ones, with some missing. D and trimming come from the DNA, and the V and J calls and clone size come from that table. The table has roughly 440,000 clones, 88% seen once; the top ten hold roughly 13%. This clone has only one observation. This sample includes further DNA sequences coding for the same CDR3. Seattle patients were enrolled while actively infected and followed longitudinally.

Sequencing was carried out using peripheral blood. The TCR was taken from a woman aged 45-65 years with COVID-19, enrolled during active disease. The chain couples TRBV5-1 to TRBJ2-7; TRBD1 matches 7 bases. CDR3 sequence (DNA): TGCGCCAGCAGCCGGGACAGCTACGAGCAGTACTTC. It is translated as CASSRDSYEQYF.